These 9 T cell receptor beta chains were all obtained from the same sample, sequenced in a study of post-analysis software for immune sequencing data. Their specific antigens are unknown. General study results and limits: Controls showed lower frequencies than patients for 4 or 5 TRBV segments, and TRBV5-6, TRBV5-1 and TRBV20-1 were among these.

cDNA libraries for TCR beta contained unique molecular identifiers. TCRdb reanalysed the PCR reads using MiXCR and keeps one entry per CDR3 protein. Among fewer than 900,000 distinct CDR3 sequences, approximately 44% were seen once, and the ten largest hold 4.9%. The sequencing input was blood. Receptor source: a girl under 18 with multiple sclerosis.

The rearrangement joins TRBV20-1 to TRBJ2-1; D remains unclear. CDR1 is DFQATT and CDR2 is SNEGSKA in the germline V gene (reference sequence). The CDR3 length is 13 residues. Trimming left V 3 bases short and J 8 bases short, with 14 bases between. The CDR3 DNA follows: TGCAGTGCTAGCCCGTCCGGAATGGATGAGCAGTTCTTC. This sequence encodes CSASPSGMDEQFF.

The rearrangement links TRBV6-5 to TRBJ2-3; tentative D call: TRBD2 (5 bases). The CDR3 is made up of 14 amino acids. V was cut by 2 bases and J by 3 bases, with 9 bases left in between. Germline V gene data show CDR1 as MNHEY and CDR2 as SVGAGI. This chain's CDR3 is CASSYEGRTDTQYF. DNA of the CDR3: TGTGCCAGCAGTTACGAGGGCAGGACAGATACGCAGTATTTT.

This clonotype has just a few counts. The rearrangement uses TRBV10-1 and TRBJ2-2, with D possibly matching TRBD2 (5 bases). V lost 2 bases and J lost 4, with 14 bases in between. The length of the CDR3 is 16 residues. Germline-derived CDR1 and CDR2 are WNHNN and SYGVQD (reference sequence). CDR3 nucleotides: TGCGCCAGCAGTGAGACGAAAGAGGGAACCACCGGGGAGCTGTTTTTT. It codes for CASSETKEGTTGELFF.

The rearrangement uses TRBV3-1 and TRBJ2-1; D is perhaps TRBD2 (5 bases). The CDR3 runs to 16 residues. Looked up from germline, CDR1 is LGHDT and CDR2 is YNNKEL (reference sequence). V was cut by 1 base and J by 8 bases, with 18 bases left in between. CDR3 bases: TGTGCCAGCAGCCAAGCATCGGGGAAAAGAGGGCATGAGCAGTTCTTC. Amino acids: CASSQASGKRGHEQFF.

V usage is TRBV12-3 or TRBV12-4 and J usage is TRBJ1-6, with D tentatively TRBD1 (5 bases). Trimming took off 6 bases at V and 7 bases at J, with 13 bases between the two ends. This CDR3 is 14 amino acids long. CDR3 sequence: CASSTAGPNSPLHF. CDR3 coding DNA: TGTGCCAGCAGCACCGCGGGACCAAATTCACCCCTCCACTTT.

V is TRBV4-3 and J is TRBJ2-1, with D possibly TRBD2 on 6 matching bases. The CDR3 is made up of 19 amino acids. V was clipped by 0 bases and J by 0 bases, with 18 bases between them. Germline CDR1 LGHNA, CDR2 YSLEER. The CDR3 spells CASSQEGYGGLSSYNEQFF. The CDR3 nucleotides read TGCGCCAGCAGCCAAGAGGGGTACGGGGGACTCAGCTCCTACAATGAGCAGTTCTTC.

This clonotype was detected a few times. CDR3 amino acids: CSASLSGARADTQYF. CDR3 in DNA: TGCAGTGCTTCACTCTCGGGAGCCCGCGCAGATACGCAGTATTTT. The chain combines TRBV20-1 with TRBJ2-3, with a possible D match to TRBD2 (6 bases). Germline loops: CDR1 DFQATT, CDR2 SNEGSKA (reference sequence). Trimming took off 5 bases at V and 4 bases at J, with 19 bases between the two ends. The CDR3 is made up of 15 amino acids.

Note on this clonotype: Germline and junction disagree at one end, which may indicate a read error. This rearrangement joins TRBV7-2 to TRBJ2-1; D is ambiguous. Germline V CDR1 and CDR2: SGHTA, FQGNSA. CDR3 size: 18 residues. Written as DNA, the CDR3 is TGTGCCAGTAGCTTCCTAACTCTCAATAGCCCTCCCTACAATGAGCAGTTCTTC. It codes for CASSFLTLNSPPYNEQFF.

The chain links TRBV29-1 to TRBJ2-3; 11 positions agree with TRBD2. Germline loops: CDR1 SQVTM, CDR2 ANQGSEA. CDR3 size: 15 residues. The trim removed 3 bases at V and 10 bases at J, leaving 12 bases unmatched. This CDR3 is CSVDLISGRVGAQYF. CDR3 DNA: TGCAGCGTTGATCTTATTAGCGGGAGGGTGGGCGCGCAGTATTTT.